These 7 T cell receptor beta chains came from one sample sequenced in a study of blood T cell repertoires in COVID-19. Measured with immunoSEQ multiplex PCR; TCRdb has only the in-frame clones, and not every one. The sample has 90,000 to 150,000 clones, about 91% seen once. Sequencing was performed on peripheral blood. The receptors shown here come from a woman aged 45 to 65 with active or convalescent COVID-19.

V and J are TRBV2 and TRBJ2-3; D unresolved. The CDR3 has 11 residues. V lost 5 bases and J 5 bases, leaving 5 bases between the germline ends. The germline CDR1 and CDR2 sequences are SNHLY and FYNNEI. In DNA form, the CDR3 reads TGTGCCAGCAGTCAGCGAGATACGCAGTATTTT. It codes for CASSQRDTQYF.

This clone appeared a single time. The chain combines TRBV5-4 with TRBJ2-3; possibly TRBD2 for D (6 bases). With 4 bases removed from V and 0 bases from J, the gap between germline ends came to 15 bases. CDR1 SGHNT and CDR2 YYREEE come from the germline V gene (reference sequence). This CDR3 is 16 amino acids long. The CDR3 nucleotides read TGTGCCAGCAGCCCGGGCTACGGGACTAGCACAGATACGCAGTATTTT. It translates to CASSPGYGTSTDTQYF.

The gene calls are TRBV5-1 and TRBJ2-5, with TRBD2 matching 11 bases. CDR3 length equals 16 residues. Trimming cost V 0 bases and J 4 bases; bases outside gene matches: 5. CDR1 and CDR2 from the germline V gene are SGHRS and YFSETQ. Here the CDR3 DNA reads TGCGCCAGCAGCTTGGTAGTAGCGGGAGGGCTAGAGACCCAGTACTTC. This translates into CASSLVVAGGLETQYF.

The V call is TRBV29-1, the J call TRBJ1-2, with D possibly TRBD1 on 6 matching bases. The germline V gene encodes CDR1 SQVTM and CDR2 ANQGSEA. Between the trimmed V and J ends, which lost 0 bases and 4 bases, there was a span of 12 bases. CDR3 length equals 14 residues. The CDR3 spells CSVEDVARGYGYTF. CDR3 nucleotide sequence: TGCAGCGTTGAAGATGTCGCCAGGGGCTATGGCTACACCTTC.

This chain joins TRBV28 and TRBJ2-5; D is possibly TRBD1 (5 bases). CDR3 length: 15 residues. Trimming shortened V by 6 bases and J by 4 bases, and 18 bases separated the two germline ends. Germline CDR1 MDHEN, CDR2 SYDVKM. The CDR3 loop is CASRQLETARETQYF. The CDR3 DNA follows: TGTGCCAGCAGGCAATTGGAGACAGCTAGAGAGACCCAGTACTTC.

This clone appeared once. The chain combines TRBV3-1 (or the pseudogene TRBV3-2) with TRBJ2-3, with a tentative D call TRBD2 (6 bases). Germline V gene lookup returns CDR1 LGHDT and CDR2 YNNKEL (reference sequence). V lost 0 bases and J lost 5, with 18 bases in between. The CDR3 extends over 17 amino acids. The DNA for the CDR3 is TGTGCCAGCAGCCAAGAAGGTGGCGGGACCCGCGGAGATACGCAGTATTTT. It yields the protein CASSQEGGGTRGDTQYF.

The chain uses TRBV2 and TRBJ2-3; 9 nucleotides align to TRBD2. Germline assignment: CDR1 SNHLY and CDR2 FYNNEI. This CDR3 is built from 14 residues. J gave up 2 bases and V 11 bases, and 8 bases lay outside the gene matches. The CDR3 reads CAVLAGLYTDTQYF. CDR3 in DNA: TGTGCCGTGCTAGCGGGGTTGTACACAGATACGCAGTATTTT.